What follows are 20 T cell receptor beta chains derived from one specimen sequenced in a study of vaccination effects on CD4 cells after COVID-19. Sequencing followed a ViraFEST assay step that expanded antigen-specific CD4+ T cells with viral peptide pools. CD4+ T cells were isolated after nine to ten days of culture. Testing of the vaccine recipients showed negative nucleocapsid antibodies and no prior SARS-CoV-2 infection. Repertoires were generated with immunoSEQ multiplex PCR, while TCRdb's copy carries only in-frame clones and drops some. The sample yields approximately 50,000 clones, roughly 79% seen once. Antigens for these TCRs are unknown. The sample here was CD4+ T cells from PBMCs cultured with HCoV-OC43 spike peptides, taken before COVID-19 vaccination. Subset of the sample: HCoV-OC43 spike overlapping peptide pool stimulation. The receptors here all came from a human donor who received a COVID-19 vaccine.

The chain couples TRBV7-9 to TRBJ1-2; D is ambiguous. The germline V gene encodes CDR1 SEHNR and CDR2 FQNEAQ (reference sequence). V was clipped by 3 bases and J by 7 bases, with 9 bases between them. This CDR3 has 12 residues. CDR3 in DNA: TGTGCCAGCAGCTTTGATCGTCTTGGCTACACCTTC. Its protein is CASSFDRLGYTF.

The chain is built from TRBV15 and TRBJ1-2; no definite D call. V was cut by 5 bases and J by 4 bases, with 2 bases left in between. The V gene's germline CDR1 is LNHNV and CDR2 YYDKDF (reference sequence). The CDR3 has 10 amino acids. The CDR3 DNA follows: TGTGCCACCAGCCTCTATGGCTACACCTTC. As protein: CATSLYGYTF.

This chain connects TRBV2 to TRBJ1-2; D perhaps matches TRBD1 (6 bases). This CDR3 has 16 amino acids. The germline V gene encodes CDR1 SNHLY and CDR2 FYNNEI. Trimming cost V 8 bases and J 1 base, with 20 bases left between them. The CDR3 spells CASGGERDTDNYGYTF. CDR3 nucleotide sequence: TGTGCCAGCGGTGGGGAGAGGGACACCGATAACTATGGCTACACCTTC.

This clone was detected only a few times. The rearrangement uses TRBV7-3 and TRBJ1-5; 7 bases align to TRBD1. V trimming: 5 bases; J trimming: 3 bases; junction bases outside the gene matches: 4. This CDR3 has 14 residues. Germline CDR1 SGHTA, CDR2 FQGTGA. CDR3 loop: CASSVGQNNQPQHF. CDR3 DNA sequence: TGTGCCAGCAGCGTGGGACAGAACAATCAGCCCCAGCATTTT.

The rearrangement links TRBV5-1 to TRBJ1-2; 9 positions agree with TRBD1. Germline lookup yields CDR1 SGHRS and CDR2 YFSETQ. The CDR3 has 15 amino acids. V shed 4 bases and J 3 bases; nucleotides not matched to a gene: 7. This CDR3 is CASSQPGQGDYGYTF. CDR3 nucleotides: TGCGCCAGCAGCCAACCGGGACAGGGAGACTATGGCTACACCTTC.

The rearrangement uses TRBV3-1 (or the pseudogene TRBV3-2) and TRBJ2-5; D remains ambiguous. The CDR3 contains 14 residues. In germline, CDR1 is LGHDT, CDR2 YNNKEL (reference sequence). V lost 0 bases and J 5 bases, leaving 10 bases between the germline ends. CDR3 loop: CASSQDWNSETQYF. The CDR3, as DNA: TGTGCCAGCAGCCAAGATTGGAACAGTGAGACCCAGTACTTC.

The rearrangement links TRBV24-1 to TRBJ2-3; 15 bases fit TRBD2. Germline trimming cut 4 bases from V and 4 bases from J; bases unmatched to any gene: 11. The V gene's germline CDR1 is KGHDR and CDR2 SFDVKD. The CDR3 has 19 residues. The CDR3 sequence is CATSEKGLAGGLPPDTQYF. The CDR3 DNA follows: TGTGCCACCAGTGAAAAGGGACTAGCGGGGGGATTGCCCCCAGATACGCAGTATTTT.

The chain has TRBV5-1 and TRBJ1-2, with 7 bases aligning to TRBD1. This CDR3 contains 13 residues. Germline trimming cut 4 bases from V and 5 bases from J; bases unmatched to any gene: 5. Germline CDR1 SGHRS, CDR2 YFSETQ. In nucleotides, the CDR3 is TGCGCCAGCAGCCTAAACAGGGGATATGGCTACACCTTC. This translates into CASSLNRGYGYTF.

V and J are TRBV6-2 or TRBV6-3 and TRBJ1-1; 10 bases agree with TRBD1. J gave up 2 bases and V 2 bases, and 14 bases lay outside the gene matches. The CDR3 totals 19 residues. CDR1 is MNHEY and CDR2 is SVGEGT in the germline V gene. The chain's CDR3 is CASSYLNPTGGRGNTEAFF. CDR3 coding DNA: TGTGCCAGCAGTTACCTTAATCCGACAGGGGGCAGGGGAAACACTGAAGCTTTCTTT.

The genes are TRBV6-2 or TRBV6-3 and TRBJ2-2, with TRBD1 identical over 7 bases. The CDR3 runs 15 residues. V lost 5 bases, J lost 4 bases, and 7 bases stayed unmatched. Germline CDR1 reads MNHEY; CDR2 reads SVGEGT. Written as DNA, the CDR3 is TGTGCCAGCAGTCTGACAGGGATATCCACCGGGGAGCTGTTTTTT. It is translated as CASSLTGISTGELFF.

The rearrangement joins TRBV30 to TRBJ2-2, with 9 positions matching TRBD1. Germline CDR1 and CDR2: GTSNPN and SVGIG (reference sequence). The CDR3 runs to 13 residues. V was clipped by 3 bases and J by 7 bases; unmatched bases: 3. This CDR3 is CAWRGQGYGELFF. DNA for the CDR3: TGTGCCTGGAGAGGACAGGGGTACGGGGAGCTGTTTTTT.

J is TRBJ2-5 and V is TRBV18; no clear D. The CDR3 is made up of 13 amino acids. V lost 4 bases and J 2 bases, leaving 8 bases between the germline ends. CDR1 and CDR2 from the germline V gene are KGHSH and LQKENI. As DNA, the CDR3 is TGTGCCAGCTCACTCAGGCTGCAAGAGACCCAGTACTTC. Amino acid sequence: CASSLRLQETQYF.

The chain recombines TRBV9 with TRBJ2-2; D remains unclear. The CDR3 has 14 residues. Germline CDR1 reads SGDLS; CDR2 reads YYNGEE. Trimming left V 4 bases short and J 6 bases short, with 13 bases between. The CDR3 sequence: CASSLRPGPGELFF. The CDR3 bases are TGTGCCAGCAGCCTCCGCCCAGGCCCCGGGGAGCTGTTTTTT.

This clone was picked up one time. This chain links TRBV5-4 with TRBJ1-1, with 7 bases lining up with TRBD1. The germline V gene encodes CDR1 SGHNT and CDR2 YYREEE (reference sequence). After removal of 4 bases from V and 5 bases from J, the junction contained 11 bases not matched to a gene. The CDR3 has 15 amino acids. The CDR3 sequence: CASSPLTGSRTEAFF. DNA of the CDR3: TGTGCCAGCAGCCCCCTGACAGGGAGCCGGACTGAAGCTTTCTTT.

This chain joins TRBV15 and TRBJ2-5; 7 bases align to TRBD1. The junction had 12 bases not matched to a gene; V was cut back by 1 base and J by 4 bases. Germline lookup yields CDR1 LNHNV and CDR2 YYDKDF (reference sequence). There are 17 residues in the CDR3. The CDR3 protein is CATSRAGTGVASETQYF. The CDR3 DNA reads TGTGCCACCAGCAGAGCTGGAACAGGGGTGGCCTCAGAGACCCAGTACTTC.

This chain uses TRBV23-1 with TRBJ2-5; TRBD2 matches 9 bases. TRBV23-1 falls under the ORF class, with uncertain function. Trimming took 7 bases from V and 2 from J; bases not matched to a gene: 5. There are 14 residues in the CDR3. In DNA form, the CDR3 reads TGCGCCAGCACCATACTAGCGGGTCAAGAGACCCAGTACTTC. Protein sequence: CASTILAGQETQYF.

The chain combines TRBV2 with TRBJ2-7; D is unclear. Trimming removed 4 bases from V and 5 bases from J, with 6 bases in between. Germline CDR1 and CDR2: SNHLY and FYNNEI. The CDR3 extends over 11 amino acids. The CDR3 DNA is TGTGCCAGCAGTGCCCTTAACGAGCAGTACGTC. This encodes CASSALNEQYV.

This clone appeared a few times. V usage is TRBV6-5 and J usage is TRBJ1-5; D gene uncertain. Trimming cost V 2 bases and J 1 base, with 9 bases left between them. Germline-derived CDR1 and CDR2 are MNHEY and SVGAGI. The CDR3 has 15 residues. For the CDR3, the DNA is TGTGCCAGCAGTTACGTTGCGGCGAGCAATCAGCCCCAGCATTTT. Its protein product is CASSYVAASNQPQHF.

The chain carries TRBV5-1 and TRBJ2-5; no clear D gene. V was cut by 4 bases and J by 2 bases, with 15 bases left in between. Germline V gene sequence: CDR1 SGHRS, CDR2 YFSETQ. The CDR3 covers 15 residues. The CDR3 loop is CASSLRTVDQETQYF. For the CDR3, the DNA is TGCGCCAGCAGCCTACGGACCGTCGATCAAGAGACCCAGTACTTC.

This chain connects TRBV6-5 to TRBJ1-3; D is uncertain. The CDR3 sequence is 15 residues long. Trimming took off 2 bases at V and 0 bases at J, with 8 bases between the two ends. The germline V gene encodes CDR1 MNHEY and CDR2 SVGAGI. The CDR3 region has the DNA TGTGCCAGCAGTTACACCAGGAGCTCTGGAAACACCATATATTTT. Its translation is CASSYTRSSGNTIYF.